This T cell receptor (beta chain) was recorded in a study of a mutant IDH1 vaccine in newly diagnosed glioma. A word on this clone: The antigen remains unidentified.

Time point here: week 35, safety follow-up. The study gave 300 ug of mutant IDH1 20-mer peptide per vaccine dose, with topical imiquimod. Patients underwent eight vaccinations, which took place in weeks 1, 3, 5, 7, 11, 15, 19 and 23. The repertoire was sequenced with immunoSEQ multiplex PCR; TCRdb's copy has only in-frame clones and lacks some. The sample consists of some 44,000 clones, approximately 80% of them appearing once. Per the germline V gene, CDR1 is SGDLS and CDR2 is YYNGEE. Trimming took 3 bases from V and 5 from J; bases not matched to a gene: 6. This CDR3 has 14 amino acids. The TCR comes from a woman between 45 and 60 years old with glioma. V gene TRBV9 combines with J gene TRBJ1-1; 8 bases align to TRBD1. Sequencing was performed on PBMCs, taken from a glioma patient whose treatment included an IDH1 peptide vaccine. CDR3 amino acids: CASSAPTGVTEAFF. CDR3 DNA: TGTGCCAGCAGCGCCCCGACAGGGGTAACTGAAGCTTTCTTT.